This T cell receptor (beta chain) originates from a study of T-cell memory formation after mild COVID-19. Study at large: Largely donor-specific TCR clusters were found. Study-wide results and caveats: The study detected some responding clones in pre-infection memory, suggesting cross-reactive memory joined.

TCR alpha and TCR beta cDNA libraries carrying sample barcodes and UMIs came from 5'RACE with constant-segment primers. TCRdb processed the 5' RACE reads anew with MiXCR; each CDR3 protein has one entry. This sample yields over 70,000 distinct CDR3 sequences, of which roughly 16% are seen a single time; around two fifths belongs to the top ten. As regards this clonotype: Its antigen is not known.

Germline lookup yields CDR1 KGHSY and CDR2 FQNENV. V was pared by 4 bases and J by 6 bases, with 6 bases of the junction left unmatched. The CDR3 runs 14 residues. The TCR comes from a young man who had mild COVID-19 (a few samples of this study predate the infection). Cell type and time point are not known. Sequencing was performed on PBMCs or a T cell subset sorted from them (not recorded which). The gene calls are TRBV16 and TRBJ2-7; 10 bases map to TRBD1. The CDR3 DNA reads TGTGCCAGCAGCCCAGGCGGGACAGGGGCCGAGCAGTACTTC. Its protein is CASSPGGTGAEQYF.